Below, 13 T cell receptor beta chains from the same sample are listed, as sequenced in a study of CD8+ T cells in alopecia areata. Extraction and reverse transcription of RNA yielded cDNA as the sequencing template. Profiled with immunoSEQ multiplex PCR; TCRdb holds only in-frame clones, not every one. The sample has 110,000 to 150,000 clones; about 60% are singletons. Material: CD4+ T cells sorted from blood, obtained at week 0. The origin of the receptors is a human donor with alopecia areata.

There are a few counts of this clone. This chain connects TRBV20-1 to TRBJ2-1; D unclear. Germline CDR1 DFQATT, CDR2 SNEGSKA (reference sequence). CDR3 length equals 11 residues. V shed 6 bases and J shed 8 bases, with 11 bases lying between them. CDR3 protein: CSAKPSYEQFF. The CDR3 DNA reads as TGCAGTGCGAAGCCGAGTTATGAGCAGTTCTTC.

This clone turned up a few times. The rearrangement joins TRBV2 to TRBJ2-5; D possibly uses TRBD1 or TRBD2 (6 bases each). The J call could be wrong; TRBJ2-7 is a better fit for the DNA end. The germline V gene has CDR1 SNHLY and CDR2 FYNNEI. This CDR3 has 12 residues. CDR3 amino acids: CAWGDNTYEQYF. The CDR3 DNA is TGTGCCTGGGGGGACAATACCTACGAGCAGTACTTC.

The rearrangement joins TRBV18 to TRBJ1-1, with D possibly matching TRBD1 (5 bases). The V end was cut by 0 bases, the J end by 3 bases, with 11 bases between. Germline CDR1 is KGHSH and CDR2 is LQKENI. The CDR3 sequence is 15 residues long. In nucleotides, the CDR3 is TGTGCCAGCTCACCACCGGCAGGGACGGACACTGAAGCTTTCTTT. Protein: CASSPPAGTDTEAFF.

V usage is TRBV30 and J usage is TRBJ2-2; 9 nucleotides agree with TRBD1. V trimming: 5 bases; J trimming: 3 bases; junction bases outside the gene matches: 4. Germline values: CDR1 GTSNPN, CDR2 SVGIG (reference sequence). This CDR3 is 14 amino acids long. The CDR3 is CAWGGQGYTGELFF. The CDR3 DNA sequence: TGTGCCTGGGGGGGACAGGGATACACCGGGGAGCTGTTTTTT.

In this sample, this clone turned up once. This chain uses TRBV2 with TRBJ1-6, with 7 bases aligning to TRBD1. V lost 7 bases to trimming and J lost 7 bases; unmatched junction nucleotides: 10. CDR3 length: 15 residues. CDR1 and CDR2 (germline): SNHLY, FYNNEI. The CDR3 reads CASIMETGTNSPLHF. The CDR3, as DNA: TGTGCCAGCATTATGGAGACAGGGACCAATTCACCCCTCCACTTT.

The chain has TRBV10-3 and TRBJ2-7; D is undetermined. V lost 6 bases and J 0 bases, leaving 9 bases between the germline ends. Per germline, CDR1 ENHRY and CDR2 SYGVKD. The CDR3 is made up of 13 amino acids. This chain's CDR3 is CAIRPGPSYEQYF. The CDR3 nucleotides read TGTGCCATCAGGCCGGGTCCCTCCTACGAGCAGTACTTC.

The chain couples TRBV29-1 to TRBJ2-1, with TRBD2 matching over 8 bases. Unmatched junction bases numbered 5, after V lost 3 bases and J lost 4 bases. CDR3 length: 14 residues. Germline CDR1 reads SQVTM; CDR2 reads ANQGSEA. The CDR3 region is CSVDPAGVYNEQFF. CDR3 sequence (DNA): TGCAGCGTTGATCCAGCGGGGGTTTACAATGAGCAGTTCTTC.

The rearrangement links TRBV27 to TRBJ2-5; possibly TRBD2 for D (5 bases). V was cut by 6 bases and J by 1 base, with 9 bases left in between. This CDR3 is built from 13 residues. In germline, CDR1 is MNHEY, CDR2 SMNVEV (reference sequence). The DNA for the CDR3 is TGTGCCAGCAGGAGGGTTTCCCAAGAGACCCAGTACTTC. The encoded protein is CASRRVSQETQYF.

This chain links TRBV4-2 with TRBJ2-5, with TRBD1 matching over 9 bases. The junction had 2 bases not matched to a gene; V was cut back by 1 base and J by 2 bases. This CDR3 has 15 amino acids. Looked up from germline, CDR1 is LGHNA and CDR2 is YNFKEQ. CDR3 in DNA: TGTGCCAGCAGCCAAGGGGGACAGGGACAAGAGACCCAGTACTTC. Translation gives CASSQGGQGQETQYF.

The count of this clone is one. This rearrangement joins TRBV14 to TRBJ2-1; a possible D gene is TRBD2 (6 bases). Trimming pared 1 base from V and 6 bases from J, leaving 19 bases between. This CDR3 is 17 amino acids long. In germline, CDR1 is SGHDN, CDR2 FVKESK. CDR3 DNA sequence: TGTGCCAGCAGCCAAGCCCGACCCGGGACTCGTGGCAATGAGCAGTTCTTC. Translated, it gives CASSQARPGTRGNEQFF.

This clone was seen only a few times. DNA of the CDR3: TGTGCCAGCAGCCCCTGGGCCTTCCAAGAGACCCAGTACTTC. As protein: CASSPWAFQETQYF. The V gene is TRBV11-2, the J gene TRBJ2-5; D is uncertain. With 5 bases removed from V and 1 base from J, the gap between germline ends came to 11 bases. The germline V gene encodes CDR1 SGHAT and CDR2 FQNNGV. CDR3 length: 14 residues.

This clone was counted only a few times. The chain joins TRBV9 to TRBJ1-6, with D hard to call. Trimming cost V 2 bases and J 5 bases, with 2 bases left between them. The CDR3 has 12 residues. Germline assignment: CDR1 SGDLS and CDR2 YYNGEE. The CDR3 coding sequence is TGTGCCAGCAGCGTCAATAATTCACCCCTCCACTTT. Translating it yields CASSVNNSPLHF.

The chain couples TRBV6-6 to TRBJ1-1; D unclear. The CDR3 length is 12 residues. Deletions cut 0 bases from V and 11 bases from J, with 10 bases between. CDR1 MNHNY and CDR2 SVGAGI come from the germline V gene (reference sequence). Here the CDR3 DNA reads TGTGCCAGCAGTTACTCCCCGGGAATGGCTTTCTTT. As protein: CASSYSPGMAFF.